This TCR beta chain appears in the sequencing data of a study of T cells after yellow fever vaccination. As concerns this clonotype: What it binds is not known.

The 5'RACE template-switching step produced TCR cDNA and added a universal primer site and UMIs. Via MiXCR, TCRdb re-called the 5' RACE reads, giving one row per CDR3 protein. The sample shows 110,000 to 150,000 distinct CDR3 sequences, just over 6.5% of them seen only once. Study findings and constraints: Peaking faster, on day 5 versus 15, the secondary response was nonetheless weaker. Clonotype sharing between CD4 and CD8 compartments was small. In post-booster samples, most primary-vaccination clones reappeared (just under 97% CD4, around 87% CD8).

The CDR3 is 13 residues long. V lost 3 bases, J lost 7 bases, and 12 bases lay in between. Per the germline V gene, CDR1 is LGHNA and CDR2 is YNFKEQ. This material consisted of CD4+ T cells sorted from PBMCs, taken 10 days after the yellow fever booster vaccination. The V and J genes are TRBV4-2 and TRBJ1-2; a possible D gene is TRBD1 (6 bases). This sequence was found in a man aged 30 to 45 who received the YFV17D yellow fever vaccine. Here the CDR3 reads CASSQGGAIGYTF. CDR3 sequence (DNA): TGTGCCAGCAGCCAGGGGGGGGCTATTGGCTACACCTTC.